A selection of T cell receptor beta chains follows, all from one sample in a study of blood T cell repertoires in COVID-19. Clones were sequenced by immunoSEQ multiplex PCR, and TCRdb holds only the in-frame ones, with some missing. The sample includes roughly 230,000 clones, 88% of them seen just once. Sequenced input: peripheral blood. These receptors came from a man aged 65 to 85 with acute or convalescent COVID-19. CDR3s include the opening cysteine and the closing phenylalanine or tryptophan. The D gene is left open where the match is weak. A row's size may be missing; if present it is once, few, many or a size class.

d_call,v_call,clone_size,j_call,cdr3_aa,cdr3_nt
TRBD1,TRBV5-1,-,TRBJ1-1,CASSWDSYTEAFF,TGCGCCAGCAGCTGGGACAGCTACACTGAAGCTTTCTTT
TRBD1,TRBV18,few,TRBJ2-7,CASSPGQSSYEQYF,TGTGCCAGCTCCCCGGGACAGAGCTCCTACGAGCAGTACTTC
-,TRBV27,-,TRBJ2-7,CASSLRVSYEQYF,TGTGCCAGCAGTTTACGGGTTTCCTACGAGCAGTACTTC
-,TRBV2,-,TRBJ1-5,CASSVQDNQPQHF,TGTGCCAGCAGTGTACAGGACAATCAGCCCCAGCATTTT
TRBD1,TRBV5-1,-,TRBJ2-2,CASSRQGDPTGELFF,TGCGCCAGCAGCCGACAGGGAGATCCCACCGGGGAGCTGTTTTTT
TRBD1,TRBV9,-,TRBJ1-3,CASSPRQGTSGNTIYF,TGTGCCAGCAGCCCAAGACAGGGGACATCTGGAAACACCATATATTTT
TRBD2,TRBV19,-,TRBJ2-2,CASSIVSGRAGTGELFF,TGTGCCAGTAGTATAGTGAGCGGGAGGGCCGGAACCGGGGAGCTGTTTTTT
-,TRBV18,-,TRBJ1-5,CASSPDSGGWQPQHF,TGTGCCAGCTCACCCGACTCCGGAGGATGGCAGCCCCAGCATTTT
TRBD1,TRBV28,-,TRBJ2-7,CASSSIAWTGVYEQYF,TGTGCCAGCAGTTCCATCGCGTGGACAGGGGTCTACGAGCAGTACTTC
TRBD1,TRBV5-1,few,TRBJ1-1,CASSLGTGMNTEAFF,TGCGCCAGCAGCTTGGGGACAGGGATGAACACTGAAGCTTTCTTT
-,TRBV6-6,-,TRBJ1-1,CASIIRGGTDTEAFF,TGTGCCAGCATTATAAGAGGGGGTACGGACACTGAAGCTTTCTTT
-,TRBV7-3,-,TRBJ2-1,CASSDMGRGEQFF,TGTGCCAGCAGCGATATGGGCCGGGGTGAGCAGTTCTTC
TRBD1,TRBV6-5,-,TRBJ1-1,CASSQGAKNTEAFF,TGTGCCAGCAGTCAGGGGGCAAAGAACACTGAAGCTTTCTTT
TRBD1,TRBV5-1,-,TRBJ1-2,CASSPGQGFVYGYTF,TGCGCCAGCAGCCCGGGACAGGGATTCGTCTATGGCTACACCTTC
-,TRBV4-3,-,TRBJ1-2,CASSQDRGRYGYTF,TGCGCCAGCAGCCAAGATCGGGGTCGCTATGGCTACACCTTC
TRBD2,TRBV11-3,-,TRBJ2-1,CASSLGGGSYNEQFF,TGTGCCAGCAGCTTAGGCGGGGGGTCCTACAATGAGCAGTTCTTC
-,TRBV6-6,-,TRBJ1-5,CASRPAGASNQPQHF,TGTGCCAGTAGGCCGGCGGGTGCTAGCAATCAGCCCCAGCATTTT
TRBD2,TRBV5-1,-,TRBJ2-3,CASSLIGGRSSTDTQYF,TGCGCCAGCAGCTTGATAGGCGGGAGGAGTAGCACAGATACGCAGTATTTT
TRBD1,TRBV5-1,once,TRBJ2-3,CASRVRGTGTDTQYF,TGCGCCAGCAGAGTTAGGGGGACAGGGACAGATACGCAGTATTTT
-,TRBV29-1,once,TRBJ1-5,CSRKRAGGNQPQHF,TGCAGCCGCAAAAGGGCCGGGGGCAATCAGCCCCAGCATTTT
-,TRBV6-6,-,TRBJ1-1,CASSYERGQNEAFF,TGTGCCAGCAGTTACGAACGCGGTCAGAATGAAGCTTTCTTT
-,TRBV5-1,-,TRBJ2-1,CASSLAIAFSYNEQFF,TGCGCCAGCAGCTTGGCCATAGCGTTCTCCTACAATGAGCAGTTCTTC
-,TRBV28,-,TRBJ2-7,CASSSPGGLYEQYF,TGTGCCAGCAGTTCCCCAGGGGGGTTATACGAGCAGTACTTC
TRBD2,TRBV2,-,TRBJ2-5,CASTERGAGETQYF,TGTGCCAGCACCGAGCGGGGGGCGGGAGAGACCCAGTACTTC
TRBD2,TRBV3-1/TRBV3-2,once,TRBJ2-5,CASNLGLALVETQYF,TGTGCCAGCAATTTAGGACTAGCACTTGTGGAGACCCAGTACTTC
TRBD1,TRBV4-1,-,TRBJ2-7,CASSLGPGQTYEQYF,TGCGCCAGCAGCCTCGGACCGGGACAGACCTACGAGCAGTACTTC
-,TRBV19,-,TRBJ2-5,CASSISGQKETQYF,TGTGCCAGTAGTATATCTGGTCAGAAAGAGACCCAGTACTTC
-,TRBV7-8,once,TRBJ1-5,CASSLVGAPYGQPQHF,TGTGCCAGCAGCTTAGTGGGGGCTCCCTACGGTCAGCCCCAGCATTTT
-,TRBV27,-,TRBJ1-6,CASSLEGPNNSPLHF,TGTGCCAGCAGTTTGGAGGGTCCAAATAATTCACCCCTCCACTTT
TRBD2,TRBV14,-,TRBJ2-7,CASSLRTSGPYEQYF,TGTGCCAGCAGCTTACGGACTAGCGGGCCATACGAGCAGTACTTC
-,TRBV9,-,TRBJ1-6,CASTQGDSYNSPLHF,TGTGCCAGCACACAGGGTGACTCCTATAATTCACCCCTCCACTTT
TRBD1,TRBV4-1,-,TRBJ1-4,CATEGQGKGKLFF,TGCGCCACCGAAGGACAGGGAAAAGGAAAACTGTTTTTT
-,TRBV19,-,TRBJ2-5,CASSIKQGPIPQYF,TGTGCCAGTAGTATAAAACAGGGTCCCATACCCCAGTACTTC
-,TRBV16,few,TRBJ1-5,CASSQRQDQPQHF,TGTGCCAGCAGCCAAAGACAGGATCAGCCCCAGCATTTT
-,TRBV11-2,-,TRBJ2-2,CASSLDFRGTGELFF,TGTGCCAGCAGCTTAGATTTCAGGGGCACCGGGGAGCTGTTTTTT
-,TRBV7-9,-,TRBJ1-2,CASSLGTVNYGYTF,TGTGCCAGCAGCTTAGGGACAGTTAACTATGGCTACACCTTC
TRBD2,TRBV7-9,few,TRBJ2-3,CASSLAGGGTSTDTQYF,TGTGCCAGCAGCTTGGCGGGAGGGGGTACTAGCACAGATACGCAGTATTTT
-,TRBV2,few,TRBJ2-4,CASSVQGRGLAKNIQYF,TGTGCCAGCAGTGTACAGGGAAGGGGGTTAGCCAAAAACATTCAGTACTTC
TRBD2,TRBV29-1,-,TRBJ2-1,CSVVAGGREQFF,TGCAGCGTTGTGGCGGGAGGGAGGGAGCAGTTCTTC
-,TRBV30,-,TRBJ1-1,CASQGSDTEAFF,TGTGCCTCCCAGGGTTCGGACACTGAAGCTTTCTTT
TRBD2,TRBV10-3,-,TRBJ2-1,CAISWTSADNEQFF,TGTGCCATCAGTTGGACTAGCGCCGACAATGAGCAGTTCTTC